A selection of T cell receptor beta chains follows, all from one sample in a study of shared clonotypes between healthy human individuals. Profiling relied on immunoSEQ multiplex PCR, and the TCRdb table lists in-frame clones only, not all of them. The table has around 2,000,000 clones, approximately 95% seen once; the top ten hold 0.13%. Specimen: naive CD4+ T cells sorted from blood. These receptors were taken from a man aged 18 to 29 in good health. CDR3s include the opening cysteine and the closing phenylalanine or tryptophan. D genes are given only for firm matches. Rows may omit the clone size; those that give it use once, few, many or a size class.

TRBJ2-7	TRBV19	-	-	TGTGCCAGTGGACAGTACTCCTACGAGCAGTACTTC	CASGQYSYEQYF
TRBJ1-4	TRBV11-2	-	-	TGTGCCAGCAGCTTACAGGTCAGCCCTGAAAAACTGTTTTTT	CASSLQVSPEKLFF
TRBJ2-7	TRBV29-1	TRBD1	-	TGCAGCGTTGGGGACAGGGCAGCCTACGAGCAGTACTTC	CSVGDRAAYEQYF
TRBJ1-2	TRBV27	TRBD1	-	TGTGCCAGCAGTTTTGCCACAGGGGGCTATGGCTACACCTTC	CASSFATGGYGYTF
TRBJ2-7	TRBV13	-	-	TGTGCCAGCAGCTTAGAACCCGGGGGCCGTTCCGAGCAGTACTTC	CASSLEPGGRSEQYF
TRBJ1-5	TRBV2	-	once	TGTGCCAGCAGGGGGCCGGGGGGTGGCAATCAGCCCCAGCATTTT	CASRGPGGGNQPQHF
TRBJ2-1	TRBV25-1	TRBD2	-	TGTGCCAGCAACCCCTTAGGGGGGGGAGCGGGAGAAGAGTTCTTC	CASNPLGGGAGEEFF
TRBJ1-3	TRBV5-1	-	-	TGCGCCAGCAGCTTGGCGGCGACTGGAAACACCATATATTTT	CASSLAATGNTIYF
TRBJ1-3	TRBV5-1	-	-	TGCGCCAGCAGCCCAGGTGGGGCTGGAAACACCATATATTTT	CASSPGGAGNTIYF
TRBJ2-7	TRBV6-6	TRBD1	-	TGTGCCAGCAGCCGGACAGGGAGCTCCTACGAGCAGTACTTC	CASSRTGSSYEQYF
TRBJ1-1	TRBV5-1	-	-	TGCGCCAGCAGCGTCACGGGGGTGAACACTGAAGCTTTCTTT	CASSVTGVNTEAFF
TRBJ2-3	TRBV30	-	-	TGTGCCTGGACCCCCGGGATACTAAGCACAGATACGCAGTATTTT	CAWTPGILSTDTQYF
TRBJ1-1	TRBV28	-	-	TGTGCCAGCAGTTTTAAGAGAAACACTGAAGCTTTCTTT	CASSFKRNTEAFF
TRBJ2-7	TRBV7-6	TRBD2	-	TGTGCCAGCAGCTTAAGGGGAGGGAGGGACGAGCAGTACTTC	CASSLRGGRDEQYF
TRBJ2-2	TRBV27	TRBD2	-	TGTGCCAGCAGTGCAAATAGCGGGGGGGCGGACACCGGGGAGCTGTTTTTT	CASSANSGGADTGELFF
TRBJ2-5	TRBV5-1	TRBD1	-	TGCGCCAGCAGCCCCTCCGGGACAGCGCAAGAGACCCAGTACTTC	CASSPSGTAQETQYF
TRBJ1-4	TRBV5-6	TRBD1	-	TGTGCCAGCAGCTCCGGGACAGGGGCCTTAGTTGCAACTAATGAAAAACTGTTTTTT	CASSSGTGALVATNEKLFF
TRBJ1-1	TRBV28	-	-	TGTGCCAGCAGTTTAGTCCGGAGCCTCACTGAAGCTTTCTTT	CASSLVRSLTEAFF
TRBJ2-5	TRBV29-1	-	-	TGCAGCGGAACGGGCCTTAGCCTGGAGACCCAGTACTTC	CSGTGLSLETQYF
TRBJ2-4	TRBV11-2	-	-	TGTGCCAGCAGCTTAGATTTGAGGGGCTTCGGAGACATTCAGTACTTC	CASSLDLRGFGDIQYF
TRBJ2-1	TRBV5-1	TRBD2	-	TGCGCCAGCAGCCCCACGGGGAGCGGGGACTACAATGAGCAGTTCTTC	CASSPTGSGDYNEQFF
TRBJ2-3	TRBV10-1	-	-	TGCGCCAGCAGTGGACAGTTAACAGATACGCAGTATTTT	CASSGQLTDTQYF
TRBJ1-6	TRBV5-6	TRBD1	-	TGTGCCAGCAGCTTGAGGGTGACTGGACAGGGAAGATCACCCCTCCACTTT	CASSLRVTGQGRSPLHF
TRBJ1-1	TRBV2	-	-	TGTGCCAGCAGAACCGACAGGTTGAACACTGAAGCTTTCTTT	CASRTDRLNTEAFF
TRBJ1-2	TRBV14	-	-	TGTGCCAGCAGCCAAGCCAGCTATGGCTACACCTTC	CASSQASYGYTF
TRBJ2-5	TRBV5-1	-	-	TGCGCCAGCAGCTTGCAGAGAGAGACCCAGTACTTC	CASSLQRETQYF
TRBJ2-3	TRBV21-1	-	-	TGTGCCAGCACCCCTCCGGGGTCAAAACTCACAGATACGCAGTATTTT	CASTPPGSKLTDTQYF
TRBJ2-7	TRBV25-1	-	-	TGTGCCAGCGAAGAGCACCTTACCTACGAGCAGTACTTC	CASEEHLTYEQYF
TRBJ2-7	TRBV5-1	-	-	TGCGCCAGCAGCCTCAACCCTCAGGGGTCCTACGAGCAGTACTTC	CASSLNPQGSYEQYF
TRBJ2-7	TRBV7-2	-	-	TGTGCCAGCAGCTTTGGCGAGGGCGGGCAAGATCGGTTC	CASSFGEGGQDRF
TRBJ2-5	TRBV27	TRBD1	-	TGTGCCAGCACCGCCACAGGGGGGGAGACCCAGTACTTC	CASTATGGETQYF
TRBJ2-2	TRBV5-1	-	-	TGCGCCAGCAGCTTGGAAAGGGCGGTCGGGGAGCTGTTTTTT	CASSLERAVGELFF
TRBJ2-4	TRBV28	TRBD2	-	TGTGCCAGCAGTTTTAATATAGCGGGCGGGGACTCGGACATTCAGTACTTC	CASSFNIAGGDSDIQYF
TRBJ2-3	TRBV5-1	TRBD2	-	TGCGCCAGCAGGATAGCGGGGGCCAGCACAGATACGCAGTATTTT	CASRIAGASTDTQYF
TRBJ2-3	TRBV5-4	TRBD2	-	TGTGCCAGCAGCCGGGGACTAGGAAACACAGATACGCAGTATTTT	CASSRGLGNTDTQYF
TRBJ1-2	TRBV10-3	-	-	TGTGCCATCAGTACAGTGGTTTCTGGCTACACCTTC	CAISTVVSGYTF
TRBJ1-1	TRBV7-9	TRBD1	-	TGTGCCAGCAGCTTAGGAGGGGGCGGTGTAGCTGAAGCTTTCTTT	CASSLGGGGVAEAFF
TRBJ1-1	TRBV9	-	-	TGTGCCAGCAGCGCGCGGCCTACAGGTCCTGAAGCTTTCTTT	CASSARPTGPEAFF
TRBJ1-3	TRBV6-1	TRBD1	-	TGTGCCAGCAGACCACAGGGGCTCGCTGGAAACACCATATATTTT	CASRPQGLAGNTIYF
TRBJ2-1	TRBV9	-	once	TGTGCCAGCAGCGCCGAGGACAGATTCTCCTACAATGAGCAGTTCTTC	CASSAEDRFSYNEQFF
TRBJ1-5	TRBV30	-	-	TGTGCCTGGAGTGTGGAGGGTAGGCAGCCCCAGCATTTT	CAWSVEGRQPQHF
TRBJ2-7	TRBV19	-	once	TGTGCCAGTAGTCAGGCGGGCTCCTACGAGCAGTACTTC	CASSQAGSYEQYF
TRBJ2-5	TRBV15	-	-	TGTGCCACCAGCAGAGATTTGGGAACCCAAGAGACCCAGTACTTC	CATSRDLGTQETQYF
TRBJ1-2	TRBV2	TRBD1	-	TGTGCCAGCAGGGGCGGACAGGGATCTGGCTATGGCTACACCTTC	CASRGGQGSGYGYTF
TRBJ1-5	TRBV2	-	-	TGTGCCAGCAGCCCCTTGGAGGGGAATCAGCCCCAGCATTTT	CASSPLEGNQPQHF
TRBJ2-7	TRBV28	-	-	TGTGCCAGCAGTCTGGACAAATCCGGCTACGAGCAGTACTTC	CASSLDKSGYEQYF
TRBJ2-7	TRBV6-5	-	-	TGTGCCAGCAGTTACTCAACGAGGGAATACGAGCAGTACTTC	CASSYSTREYEQYF
TRBJ1-2	TRBV5-1	TRBD1	once	TGCGCCAGCAGCTTGAATGACAGGGGCTATGGCTACACCTTC	CASSLNDRGYGYTF
TRBJ2-7	TRBV28	-	-	TGTGCCAGCAGTCCCTTGTCTCAACTCTACTCCTACGAGCAGTACTTC	CASSPLSQLYSYEQYF
TRBJ1-1	TRBV28	-	-	TGTGCCAGCGGCACGACGGTGAACACTGAAGCTTTCTTT	CASGTTVNTEAFF
TRBJ2-1	TRBV6-6	-	-	TGTGCCAGCAGCCCCGGGACGTCCCGGAGGGATGAGCAGTTCTTC	CASSPGTSRRDEQFF
TRBJ1-2	TRBV4-3	-	once	TGCGCCAGCAGCCAAGATGGTAACTATGGCTACACCTTC	CASSQDGNYGYTF